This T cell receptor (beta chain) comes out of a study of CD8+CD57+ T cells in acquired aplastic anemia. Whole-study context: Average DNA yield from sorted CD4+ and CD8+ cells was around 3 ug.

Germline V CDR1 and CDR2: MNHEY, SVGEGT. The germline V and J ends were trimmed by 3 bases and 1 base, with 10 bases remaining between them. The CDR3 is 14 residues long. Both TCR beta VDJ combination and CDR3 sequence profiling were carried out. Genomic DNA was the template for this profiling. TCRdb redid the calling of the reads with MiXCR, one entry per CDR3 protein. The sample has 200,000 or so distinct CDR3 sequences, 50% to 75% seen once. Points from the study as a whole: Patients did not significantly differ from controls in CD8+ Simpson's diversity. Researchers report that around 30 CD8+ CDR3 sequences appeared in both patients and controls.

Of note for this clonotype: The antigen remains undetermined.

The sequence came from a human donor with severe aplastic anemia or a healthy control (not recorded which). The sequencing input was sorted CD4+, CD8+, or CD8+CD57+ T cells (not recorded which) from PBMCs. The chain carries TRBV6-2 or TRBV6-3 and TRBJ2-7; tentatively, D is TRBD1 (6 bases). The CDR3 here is CASSYRGQSYEQYF. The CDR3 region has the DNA TGTGCCAGCAGTTATAGAGGACAGTCCTACGAGCAGTACTTC.